Below, 6 T cell receptor beta chains from the same sample are listed, as sequenced in a study of shared clonotypes between healthy human individuals. Produced via immunoSEQ multiplex PCR; TCRdb's table is partial and in-frame only. This table has about a million clones, approximately 75% appearing once. Input material: memory CD4+ T cells from PBMCs. Regarding subset: CD45RA-negative fraction. These receptors came from a man younger than 30 in good health. Some clones in this sample may be carry-over from other donors' samples.

The J gene is TRBJ2-1, the V gene TRBV7-9; TRBD2 is a possible D gene (6 bases). V was trimmed by 0 bases and J by 8 bases, leaving 14 bases between them. CDR3 length: 15 residues. The germline CDR1 and CDR2 sequences are SEHNR and FQNEAQ (reference sequence). CDR3 amino acids: CASSLARLGGHEQFF. The CDR3 bases are TGTGCCAGCAGCTTAGCCCGACTAGGAGGCCATGAGCAGTTCTTC.

The V call is TRBV15, the J call TRBJ1-4; D gene uncertain. Germline-derived CDR1 and CDR2 are LNHNV and YYDKDF (reference sequence). This CDR3 spans 13 amino acids. Trimming stripped 3 bases from V and 8 bases from J, with 10 bases between. CDR3 in DNA: TGTGCCACCAGCAGGGCCCCGGGGGAAAAACTGTTTTTT. Its translation: CATSRAPGEKLFF.

The rearrangement links TRBV29-1 to TRBJ2-5, with D perhaps matching TRBD1 (6 bases). This CDR3 has 13 residues. CDR1 and CDR2 (germline): SQVTM, ANQGSEA. CDR3 residues: CSGTRDGGETQYF. The CDR3 DNA reads TGCAGTGGAACCAGGGATGGGGGCGAGACCCAGTACTTC.

The chain joins TRBV7-2 to TRBJ1-2; D not certain. The germline V gene has CDR1 SGHTA and CDR2 FQGNSA. V lost 5 bases, J lost 6 bases, and 13 bases lay in between. The CDR3 has 13 residues. The CDR3 region has the DNA TGTGCCAGCAGCATCGACCCCGGGGATGGCTACACCTTC. It translates to CASSIDPGDGYTF.

This chain links TRBV15 with TRBJ2-2; possible D gene TRBD1, 5 bases. CDR1 LNHNV and CDR2 YYDKDF come from the germline V gene (reference sequence). The V and J ends lost 0 bases and 5 bases respectively, with 16 bases between them. There are 17 residues in the CDR3. The CDR3 nucleotides read TGTGCCACCAGCAGAGAGGTAGGGGCCGTGAGGACCGGGGAGCTGTTTTTT. The encoded protein is CATSREVGAVRTGELFF.

This clone occurred once. V is TRBV29-1 and J is TRBJ2-7; 10 nucleotides align to TRBD2. The germline V gene encodes CDR1 SQVTM and CDR2 ANQGSEA. The trim removed 5 bases at V and 5 bases at J, leaving 9 bases unmatched. CDR3 length: 14 residues. The CDR3: CSVSSGSSNDEQYF. The CDR3 DNA is TGCAGCGTTTCTAGCGGGAGTAGTAACGACGAGCAGTACTTC.